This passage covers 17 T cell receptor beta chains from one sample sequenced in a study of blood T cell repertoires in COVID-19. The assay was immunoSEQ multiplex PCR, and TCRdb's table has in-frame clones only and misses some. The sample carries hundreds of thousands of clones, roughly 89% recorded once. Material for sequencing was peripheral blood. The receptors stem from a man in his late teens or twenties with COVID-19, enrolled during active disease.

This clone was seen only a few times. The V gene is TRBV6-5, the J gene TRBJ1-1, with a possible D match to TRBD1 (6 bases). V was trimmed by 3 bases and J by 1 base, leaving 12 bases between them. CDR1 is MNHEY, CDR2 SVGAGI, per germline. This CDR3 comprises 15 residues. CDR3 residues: CASSYDRWGNTEAFF. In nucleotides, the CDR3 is TGTGCCAGCAGTTATGACAGGTGGGGGAACACTGAAGCTTTCTTT.

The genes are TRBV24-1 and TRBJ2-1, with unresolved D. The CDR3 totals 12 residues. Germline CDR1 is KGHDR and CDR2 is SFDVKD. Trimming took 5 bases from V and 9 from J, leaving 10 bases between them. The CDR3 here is CATSAEVGEQFF. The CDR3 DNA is TGTGCCACCAGTGCCGAGGTAGGTGAGCAGTTCTTC.

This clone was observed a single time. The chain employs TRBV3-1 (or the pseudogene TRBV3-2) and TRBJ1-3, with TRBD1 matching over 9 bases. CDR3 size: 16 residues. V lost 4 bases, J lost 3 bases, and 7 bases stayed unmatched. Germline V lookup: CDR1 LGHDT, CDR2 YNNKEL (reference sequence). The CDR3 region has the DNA TGTGCCAGCAGCCGGACGACAGGGGGATATGGAAACACCATATATTTT. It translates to CASSRTTGGYGNTIYF.

The CDR3 reads CASSPISYGYTF. The DNA for the CDR3 is TGTGCCAGTTCCCCTATCTCCTATGGCTACACCTTC. The chain joins TRBV19 to TRBJ1-2; D gene uncertain. Germline V gives CDR1 LNHDA, CDR2 SQIVND (reference sequence). The CDR3 extends over 12 amino acids. Deletions cut 8 bases from V and 4 bases from J, with 11 bases between.

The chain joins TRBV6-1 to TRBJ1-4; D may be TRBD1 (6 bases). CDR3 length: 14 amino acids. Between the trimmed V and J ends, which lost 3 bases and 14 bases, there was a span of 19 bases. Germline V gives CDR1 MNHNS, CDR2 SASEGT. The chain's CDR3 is CASSDPLTGQGLFF. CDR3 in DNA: TGTGCCAGCAGTGATCCATTAACAGGGCAAGGCCTGTTTTTT.

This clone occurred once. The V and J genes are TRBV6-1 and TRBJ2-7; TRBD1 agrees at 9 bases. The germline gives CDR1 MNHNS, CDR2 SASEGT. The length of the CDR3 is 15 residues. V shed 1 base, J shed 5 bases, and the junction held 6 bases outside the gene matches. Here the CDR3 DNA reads TGTGCCAGCAGTGAAGGCGGGACAGGGTCCCACGAGCAGTACTTC. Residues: CASSEGGTGSHEQYF.

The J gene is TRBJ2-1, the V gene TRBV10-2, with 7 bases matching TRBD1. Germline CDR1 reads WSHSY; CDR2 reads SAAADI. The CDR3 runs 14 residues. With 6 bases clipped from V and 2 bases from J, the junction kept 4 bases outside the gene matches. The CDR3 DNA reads TGCGCCAGCAGGACCGGGACAGCCTACAATGAGCAGTTCTTC. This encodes CASRTGTAYNEQFF.

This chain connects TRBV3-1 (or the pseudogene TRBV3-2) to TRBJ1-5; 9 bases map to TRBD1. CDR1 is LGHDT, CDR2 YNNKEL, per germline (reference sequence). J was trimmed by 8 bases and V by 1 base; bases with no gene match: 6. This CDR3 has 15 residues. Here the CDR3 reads CASSQGTGDKEPQHF. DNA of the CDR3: TGTGCCAGCAGCCAAGGGACAGGGGACAAGGAGCCCCAGCATTTT.

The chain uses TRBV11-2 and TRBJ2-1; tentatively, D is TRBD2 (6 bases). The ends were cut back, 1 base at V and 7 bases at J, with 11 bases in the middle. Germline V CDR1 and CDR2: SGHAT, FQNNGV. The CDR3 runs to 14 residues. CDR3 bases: TGTGCCAGCAGCTTAGCGGGAGTATATAATGAGCAGTTCTTC. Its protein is CASSLAGVYNEQFF. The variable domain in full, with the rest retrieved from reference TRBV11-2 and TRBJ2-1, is EAGVAQSPRYKIIEKRQSVAFWCNPISGHATLYWYQQILGQGPKLLIQFQNNGVVDDSQLPKDRFSAERLKGVDSTLKIQPAKLEDSAVYLCASSLAGVYNEQFFGPGTRLTVL.

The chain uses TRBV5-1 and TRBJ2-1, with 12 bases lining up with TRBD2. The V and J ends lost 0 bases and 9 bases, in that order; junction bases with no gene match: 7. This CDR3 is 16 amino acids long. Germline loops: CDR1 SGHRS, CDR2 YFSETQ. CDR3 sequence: CASSLGGTSGSFEQFF. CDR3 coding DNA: TGCGCCAGCAGCTTGGGAGGGACTAGCGGGTCCTTTGAGCAGTTCTTC.

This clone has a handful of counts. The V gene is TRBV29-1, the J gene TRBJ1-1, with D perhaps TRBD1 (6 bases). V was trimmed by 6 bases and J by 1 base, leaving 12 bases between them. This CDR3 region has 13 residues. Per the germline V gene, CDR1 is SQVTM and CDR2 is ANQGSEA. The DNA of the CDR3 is TGCAGCGTGCAAAGCAGGGGGAACACTGAAGCTTTCTTT. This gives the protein CSVQSRGNTEAFF.

The CDR3 region has the DNA TGCGCCAGTATGGGACTGTCGTCACCCCTACACAATGAGCAGTTCTTC. Translation gives CASMGLSSPLHNEQFF. This chain connects TRBV5-1 to TRBJ2-1; possibly TRBD2 for D (6 bases). The CDR3 length is 16 residues. CDR1 SGHRS and CDR2 YFSETQ come from the germline V gene. Trimming cost V 8 bases and J 5 bases, with 23 bases left between them. The full variable domain, completed using reference TRBV5-1 and TRBJ2-1, is KAGVTQTPRYLIKTRGQQVTLSCSPISGHRSVSWYQQTPGQGLQFLFEYFSETQRNKGNFPGRFSGRQFSNSRSEMNVSTLELGDSALYLCASMGLSSPLHNEQFFGPGTRLTVL.

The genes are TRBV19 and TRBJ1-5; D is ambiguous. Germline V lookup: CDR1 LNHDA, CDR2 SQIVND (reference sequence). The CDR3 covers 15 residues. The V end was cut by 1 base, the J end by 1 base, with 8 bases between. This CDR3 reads CASSIGEGSNQPQHF. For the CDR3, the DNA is TGTGCCAGTAGTATAGGAGAGGGAAGCAATCAGCCCCAGCATTTT.

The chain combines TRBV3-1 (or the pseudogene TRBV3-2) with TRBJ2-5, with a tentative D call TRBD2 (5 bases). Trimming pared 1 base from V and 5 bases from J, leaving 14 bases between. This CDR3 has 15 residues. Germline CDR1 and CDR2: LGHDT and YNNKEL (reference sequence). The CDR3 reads CASSQGELVSETQYF. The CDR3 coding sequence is TGTGCCAGCAGCCAAGGAGAACTAGTCAGTGAGACCCAGTACTTC.

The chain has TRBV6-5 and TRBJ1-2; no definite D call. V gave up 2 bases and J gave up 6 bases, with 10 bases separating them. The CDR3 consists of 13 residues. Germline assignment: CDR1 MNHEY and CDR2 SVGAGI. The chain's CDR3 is CASSYDSLDGYTF. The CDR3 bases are TGTGCCAGCAGTTACGACTCGTTGGATGGCTACACCTTC.

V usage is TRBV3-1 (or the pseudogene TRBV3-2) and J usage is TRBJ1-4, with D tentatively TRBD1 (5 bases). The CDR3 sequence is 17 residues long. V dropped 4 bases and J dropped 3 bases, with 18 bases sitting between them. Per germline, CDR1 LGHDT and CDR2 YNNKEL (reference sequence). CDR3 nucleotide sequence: TGTGCCAGCAGCCCCCGAGGGTCAGGGAGGGCTAATGAAAAACTGTTTTTT. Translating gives CASSPRGSGRANEKLFF.

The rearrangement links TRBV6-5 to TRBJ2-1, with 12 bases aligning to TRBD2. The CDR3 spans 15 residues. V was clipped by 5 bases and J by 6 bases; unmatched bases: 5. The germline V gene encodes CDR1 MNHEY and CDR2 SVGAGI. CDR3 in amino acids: CASSLTSGSGNEQFF. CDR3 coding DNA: TGTGCCAGCAGTCTGACTAGCGGGAGCGGCAATGAGCAGTTCTTC.